The 16 T cell receptor beta chains below come from one sample, sequenced in a study of T cell changes during pregnancy in multiple sclerosis (dated by TCRdb to 2018 to 2020). The library was made by the immunoSEQ multiplex PCR assay. The table comes from immuneACCESS by way of TCRdb, which keeps in-frame sequences with V and J called. Part of the clones is missing from these tables; in studies checked, under half for an unresolved V gene and the rest for unknown reasons. The sample profile shows about 47,000 clones; 80% to 95% of them were found once. Roughly 2.1% of the sample comes from the top ten. The starting material was peripheral blood, obtained in the third trimester of pregnancy. The source of these receptors is a female donor with multiple sclerosis, enrolled in a pregnancy study.

The chain uses TRBV28 and TRBJ2-1; 8 bases fit TRBD1. The CDR3 is 15 residues long. Germline CDR1 MDHEN, CDR2 SYDVKM. J was trimmed by 2 bases and V by 5 bases; bases with no gene match: 5. This CDR3 is CASSGRTGTYNEQFF. In nucleotides, the CDR3 is TGTGCCAGCAGTGGCCGGACAGGGACCTACAATGAGCAGTTCTTC.

This chain uses TRBV5-1 with TRBJ2-2; possibly TRBD2 for D (5 bases). The CDR3 runs to 17 residues. Trimming took 0 bases from V and 1 from J, leaving 13 bases between them. CDR1 is SGHRS and CDR2 is YFSETQ in the germline V gene. The CDR3 DNA is TGCGCCAGCAGCTTGGCCGGGGTACGGGGGAACACCGGGGAGCTGTTTTTT. The encoded protein is CASSLAGVRGNTGELFF.

The CDR3 DNA reads as TGTGCCAGCAGCGCGCGACAGGATTCCTACGAGCAGTACTTC. Amino acids: CASSARQDSYEQYF. This sequence joins TRBV7-9 and TRBJ2-7, with D tentatively TRBD1 (6 bases). V was cut by 5 bases and J by 1 base, with 12 bases left in between. This CDR3 is built from 14 residues. Germline V gives CDR1 SEHNR, CDR2 FQNEAQ (reference sequence).

The J gene is TRBJ2-1, the V gene TRBV28, with 7 bases aligning to TRBD2. The CDR3 runs 15 residues. With 5 bases clipped from V and 3 bases from J, the junction kept 7 bases outside the gene matches. The germline gives CDR1 MDHEN, CDR2 SYDVKM. The CDR3 DNA reads TGTGCCAGCAGTACACGGGAGGTCCACTACAATGAGCAGTTCTTC. Amino acids: CASSTREVHYNEQFF. The full variable domain, completed using reference TRBV28 and TRBJ2-1, is DVKVTQSSRYLVKRTGEKVFLECVQDMDHENMFWYRQDPGLGLRLIYFSYDVKMKEKGDIPEGYSVSREKKERFSLILESASTNQTSMYLCASSTREVHYNEQFFGPGTRLTVL.

The chain links TRBV21-1 to TRBJ2-7; no DNA check was done on the table's D call, TRBD2. TRBV21-1 is described as a pseudogene. The CDR3 runs to 11 residues. The CDR3: CASSRDYEQYF. The CDR3 coding sequence is TGTGCCAGCAGCAGAGACTACGAGCAGTACTTC.

This clone has just one count. This chain's CDR3 is CASRSGRAEGHTGELFF. The CDR3 bases are TGTGCCAGCAGGAGCGGGAGGGCCGAAGGACACACCGGGGAGCTGTTTTTT. This chain joins TRBV5-4 and TRBJ2-2, with TRBD2 matching 10 bases. The CDR3 covers 17 residues. Looked up from germline, CDR1 is SGHNT and CDR2 is YYREEE (reference sequence). J gave up 3 bases and V 5 bases, and 10 bases lay outside the gene matches.

The V gene is TRBV13, the J gene TRBJ2-7; tentatively, D is TRBD2 (6 bases). Germline-derived CDR1 and CDR2 are PRHDT and FYEKMQ (reference sequence). The CDR3 covers 17 residues. V dropped 5 bases and J dropped 2 bases, with 22 bases sitting between them. The CDR3 DNA reads TGTGCCAGCAGCCTGTTGGTGGGAGGAGGGACCGCCTACGAGCAGTACTTC. It yields the protein CASSLLVGGGTAYEQYF.

The rearrangement uses TRBV9 and TRBJ2-7; no reliable D call. Germline CDR1 SGDLS, CDR2 YYNGEE. The germline V and J ends were trimmed by 0 bases and 1 base, with 8 bases remaining between them. This CDR3 has 14 residues. The CDR3 spells CASSVDVASYEQYF. CDR3 nucleotide sequence: TGTGCCAGCAGCGTAGATGTAGCTTCCTACGAGCAGTACTTC.

The CDR3 DNA reads as TGCGCCAGCAGTGACCCGGGACTAGCGGGAAATGAGCAGTTCTTC. Its protein is CASSDPGLAGNEQFF. V gene TRBV10-2 combines with J gene TRBJ2-1; 13 bases line up with TRBD2. CDR1 is WSHSY, CDR2 SAAADI, per germline. After removal of 3 bases from V and 7 bases from J, the junction contained 3 bases not matched to a gene. This CDR3 is built from 15 residues.

This chain connects TRBV19 to TRBJ2-3; D gene ambiguous. Looked up from germline, CDR1 is LNHDA and CDR2 is SQIVND (reference sequence). The germline V and J ends were trimmed by 3 bases and 2 bases, with 12 bases remaining between them. The CDR3 sequence is 15 residues long. CDR3 coding DNA: TGTGCCAGTAGTATGTTCCACCCACTCACAGATACGCAGTATTTT. Its translation: CASSMFHPLTDTQYF.

The V gene is TRBV14, the J gene TRBJ2-6, with 14 positions matching TRBD2. Germline lookup yields CDR1 SGHDN and CDR2 FVKESK. The CDR3 length is 20 residues. The V gene end was trimmed by 3 bases and the J gene end by 3 bases; junction bases not matched to a gene: 10. CDR3 sequence: CASSQGLAGVTHYGANVLTF. In nucleotides, the CDR3 is TGTGCCAGCAGCCAGGGACTAGCGGGAGTAACCCACTATGGGGCCAACGTCCTGACTTTC.

The V call is TRBV4-3, the J call TRBJ2-1; no definite D call. V lost 0 bases, J lost 3 bases, and 9 bases lay in between. The CDR3 loop spans 15 amino acids. Looked up from germline, CDR1 is LGHNA and CDR2 is YSLEER. For the CDR3, the DNA is TGCGCCAGCAGCCAAGATAGTACAGACTACAATGAGCAGTTCTTC. Translating it yields CASSQDSTDYNEQFF.

The chain carries TRBV10-3 and TRBJ1-5; 8 nucleotides match TRBD1. V was pared by 10 bases and J by 2 bases, with 7 bases of the junction left unmatched. This CDR3 spans 14 amino acids. CDR1 is ENHRY and CDR2 is SYGVKD in the germline V gene. Here the CDR3 reads CASNQGAGNQPQHF. CDR3 in DNA: TGTGCCAGTAATCAGGGGGCGGGCAATCAGCCCCAGCATTTT.

The chain links TRBV5-5 to TRBJ2-7, with a tentative D call TRBD1 (7 bases). Germline values: CDR1 SGHKS, CDR2 YYEKEE (reference sequence). Trimming shortened V by 4 bases and J by 9 bases, and 14 bases separated the two germline ends. The CDR3 spans 12 residues. CDR3 coding DNA: TGTGCCAGCAGCGCCACAGGGGAGGTGCAGTACTTC. Translation gives CASSATGEVQYF.

V usage is TRBV7-6 and J usage is TRBJ2-2; D unclear. There are 16 residues in the CDR3. Trimming pared 2 bases from V and 2 bases from J, leaving 12 bases between. Germline CDR1 SGHVS, CDR2 FNYEAQ. The CDR3 sequence is CASSLFSGQNTGELFF. CDR3 DNA sequence: TGTGCCAGCAGCTTATTTTCGGGTCAAAACACCGGGGAGCTGTTTTTT.

V is TRBV7-9 and J is TRBJ2-3; no reliable D call. Germline loops: CDR1 SEHNR, CDR2 FQNEAQ (reference sequence). The CDR3 has 12 residues. V lost 3 bases to trimming and J lost 4 bases, with 5 bases between them. CDR3 protein: CASSFLPDTQYF. In nucleotides, the CDR3 is TGTGCCAGCAGCTTTCTTCCAGATACGCAGTATTTT.